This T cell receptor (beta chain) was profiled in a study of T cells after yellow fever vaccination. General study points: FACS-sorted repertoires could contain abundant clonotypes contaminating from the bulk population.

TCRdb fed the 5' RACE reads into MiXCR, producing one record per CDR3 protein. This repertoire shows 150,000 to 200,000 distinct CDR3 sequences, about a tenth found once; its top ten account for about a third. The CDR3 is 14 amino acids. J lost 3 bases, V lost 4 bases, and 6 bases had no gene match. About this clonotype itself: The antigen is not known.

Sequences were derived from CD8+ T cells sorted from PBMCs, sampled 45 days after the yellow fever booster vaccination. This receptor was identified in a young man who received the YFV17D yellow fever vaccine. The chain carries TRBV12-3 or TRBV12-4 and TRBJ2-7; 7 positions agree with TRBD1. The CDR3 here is CASSSDRNRYEQYF. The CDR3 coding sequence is TGTGCCAGCAGTTCGGACAGGAATCGCTACGAGCAGTACTTC.